Reported below is one TCR beta chain. The antigen is unknown. The V and J ends lost 3 bases and 1 base respectively, with 10 bases between them. Germline CDR1 SGHNT, CDR2 YYREEE (reference sequence). CDR3 length: 15 amino acids. The data are from a study of early T cells in non-severe SARS-CoV-2 infection. Study-level background: The input, bulk RNA from unsorted whole blood, was sequenced, and chains were unpaired. General study points: The matching step, a VDJdb search, favored anti-spike CD8 responses and missed private and CD4 specificities.

Unique molecular identifiers were attached to individual cDNA molecules. Using its own MiXCR run on the 5' RACE reads, TCRdb lists one record per CDR3 protein. The repertoire holds some 98,000 distinct CDR3 sequences, with 11% as singletons. Sequenced input: whole blood. The J gene is TRBJ2-2, the V gene TRBV5-4; weak D call: TRBD2 (6 bases). This sequence was found in an adult who was a healthcare worker with PCR-confirmed SARS-CoV-2 infection or an uninfected control (not recorded which). The CDR3 reads CASSSAGRNTGELFF. The CDR3 coding sequence is TGTGCCAGCAGCTCTGCGGGGAGGAACACCGGGGAGCTGTTTTTT. The full variable domain, rest sourced from reference TRBV5-4 and TRBJ2-2, is ETGVTQSPTHLIKTRGQQVTLRCSSQSGHNTVSWYQQALGQGPQFIFQYYREEENGRGNFPPRFSGLQFPNYSSELNVNALELDDSALYLCASSSAGRNTGELFFGEGSRLTVL.